This passage covers 18 T cell receptor beta chains from one sample sequenced in a study of T cell responses to AZD1222 COVID-19 vaccine. TCRdb keeps only in-frame clones here, not all; method: immunoSEQ multiplex PCR. The sample comprises some 150,000 clones, over 90% of which are singletons, and 1.5% to 2% rests with the top ten. Sequencing used peripheral blood, obtained on day 0 of AZD1222 vaccination. The receptors stem from an adult in good health.

This sequence joins TRBV3-1 (or the pseudogene TRBV3-2) and TRBJ1-1; TRBD1 might be the D (5 bases). This CDR3 spans 15 amino acids. Looked up from germline, CDR1 is LGHDT and CDR2 is YNNKEL (reference sequence). V was trimmed by 3 bases and J by 8 bases, leaving 19 bases between them. CDR3 in DNA: TGTGCCAGCAGCCACCCCCGAGGGACGTACGTAGAAGCTTTCTTT. Its translation is CASSHPRGTYVEAFF.

The V and J genes are TRBV5-6 and TRBJ2-5; D is perhaps TRBD2 (5 bases). Germline assignment: CDR1 SGHDT and CDR2 YYEEEE. Trimming shortened V by 4 bases and J by 10 bases, and 20 bases separated the two germline ends. CDR3 length: 14 residues. CDR3 sequence reads: CASSPGQAREGQYF. The CDR3 DNA is TGTGCCAGCAGCCCCGGGCAGGCGAGAGAGGGCCAGTACTTC.

This chain links TRBV12-3 or TRBV12-4 with TRBJ1-1; D not resolved. The CDR3 is 12 residues long. V gave up 3 bases and J gave up 3 bases, with 5 bases separating them. CDR3 residues: CASSFTHTEAFF. The CDR3 nucleotides read TGTGCCAGCAGTTTTACGCACACTGAAGCTTTCTTT.

The chain is built from TRBV7-3 and TRBJ2-7, with TRBD2 identical over 9 bases. Germline CDR1 reads SGHTA; CDR2 reads FQGTGA. The CDR3 consists of 14 residues. The V gene end was trimmed by 4 bases and the J gene end by 2 bases; junction bases not matched to a gene: 3. The CDR3 loop is CASSSGLAPYEQYF. In DNA, the CDR3 is TGTGCCAGCAGCTCCGGACTAGCGCCCTACGAGCAGTACTTC.

The J gene is TRBJ1-3, the V gene TRBV7-2; no firm D call. The CDR3 length is 15 residues. Deletions cut 1 base from V and 2 bases from J, with 9 bases between. Germline V CDR1 and CDR2: SGHTA, FQGNSA. This CDR3 reads CASSLGQRPGNTIYF. The CDR3 coding sequence is TGTGCCAGCAGCTTAGGGCAGAGACCTGGAAACACCATATATTTT.

The rearrangement uses TRBV5-4 and TRBJ1-1; D gene unclear. The CDR3 consists of 15 residues. Germline loops: CDR1 SGHNT, CDR2 YYREEE (reference sequence). The V and J ends lost 4 bases and 4 bases respectively, with 17 bases between them. The CDR3 region has the DNA TGTGCCAGCAGCGCAAGGTCAGGCTTAGGCACTGAAGCTTTCTTT. It specifies CASSARSGLGTEAFF.

The chain employs TRBV5-6 and TRBJ2-2; 7 bases match TRBD1. The V gene end was trimmed by 7 bases and the J gene end by 4 bases; junction bases not matched to a gene: 4. Per germline, CDR1 SGHDT and CDR2 YYEEEE. The CDR3 covers 13 residues. CDR3 nucleotide sequence: TGTGCCAGCGGAACAGGGGTCACCGGGGAGCTGTTTTTT. Its protein product is CASGTGVTGELFF.

This clone occurred once. The chain links TRBV15 to TRBJ1-5; the match to TRBD1 covers 7 bases. The CDR3 contains 15 residues. The V gene's germline CDR1 is LNHNV and CDR2 YYDKDF (reference sequence). The junction had 4 bases not matched to a gene; V was cut back by 3 bases and J by 2 bases. The CDR3 sequence: CATSRDGQGNQPQHF. The DNA for the CDR3 is TGTGCCACCAGCAGGGACGGACAGGGCAATCAGCCCCAGCATTTT.

The chain employs TRBV28 and TRBJ1-1, with TRBD1 matching 10 bases. The CDR3 spans 12 residues. Germline V gene data show CDR1 as MDHEN and CDR2 as SYDVKM. Losses at the gene ends were 3 bases for V and 10 bases for J; bases not matched to a gene: 2. This CDR3 is CASSFRDRGAFF. The CDR3 nucleotides are TGTGCCAGCAGTTTCCGGGACAGGGGAGCTTTCTTT.

This sequence joins TRBV7-9 and TRBJ1-3; the match to TRBD1 covers 11 bases. Germline V gene data show CDR1 as SEHNR and CDR2 as FQNEAQ (reference sequence). V gave up 0 bases and J gave up 3 bases; unmatched junction bases: 7. This CDR3 region has 18 residues. The CDR3 loop reads CASSLAPDRGLIGNTIYF. The CDR3 nucleotides read TGTGCCAGCAGCTTAGCACCGGACAGGGGGCTTATTGGAAACACCATATATTTT.

V usage is TRBV9 and J usage is TRBJ1-4; TRBD1 matches 9 bases. The CDR3 extends over 18 amino acids. CDR1 is SGDLS, CDR2 YYNGEE, per germline. The junction had 9 bases not matched to a gene; V was cut back by 0 bases and J by 3 bases. The CDR3 DNA reads as TGTGCCAGCAGCGTAGCTACCACAGGGGGCCCCCCTAATGAAAAACTGTTTTTT. This gives the protein CASSVATTGGPPNEKLFF.

V is TRBV7-8 and J is TRBJ1-5; D perhaps matches TRBD1 (5 bases). Germline CDR1 and CDR2: SGHVS and FQNEAQ. Trimming left V 5 bases short and J 13 bases short, with 21 bases between. The CDR3 loop spans 14 amino acids. CDR3 loop: CASSPKDRVESQHF. The DNA for the CDR3 is TGTGCCAGCAGCCCGAAAGACAGAGTGGAGTCTCAGCATTTT.

Here the CDR3 DNA reads TGTGCCAGCAGGGTGACCGTAGTTAACTATGGCTACACCTTC. Protein product: CASRVTVVNYGYTF. The V call is TRBV6-5, the J call TRBJ1-2; D is unresolved. The V and J ends lost 6 bases and 1 base respectively, with 12 bases between them. Germline V CDR1 and CDR2: MNHEY, SVGAGI. This CDR3 spans 14 amino acids.

The chain carries TRBV7-2 and TRBJ2-1; 11 nucleotides line up with TRBD2. CDR3 length: 16 residues. Germline CDR1 SGHTA, CDR2 FQGNSA. With V trimmed by 6 bases and J by 4 bases, 8 bases remained unmatched. In DNA, the CDR3 is TGTGCCAGCAGGGCAGGGACTAGCGGATCTTACAATGAGCAGTTCTTC. Protein sequence: CASRAGTSGSYNEQFF.

The V gene is TRBV7-8, the J gene TRBJ2-2; TRBD1 aligns across 10 bases. After removal of 4 bases from V and 7 bases from J, the junction contained 9 bases not matched to a gene. CDR1 is SGHVS, CDR2 FQNEAQ, per germline. CDR3 length equals 16 residues. Written as DNA, the CDR3 is TGTGCCAGCAGCTATAACCCGGGACAGGGGTTCGGGGAGCTGTTTTTT. Amino acids: CASSYNPGQGFGELFF.

This chain joins TRBV27 and TRBJ1-1, with D possibly being TRBD1 (6 bases). Germline lookup yields CDR1 MNHEY and CDR2 SMNVEV (reference sequence). V was clipped by 1 base and J by 11 bases, with 11 bases between them. The CDR3 is made up of 12 amino acids. In DNA form, the CDR3 reads TGTGCCAGCAGTTTATTGCCGGGGGCGGCTTTCTTT. This encodes CASSLLPGAAFF.

The V and J genes are TRBV7-2 and TRBJ2-3; D is perhaps TRBD1 or TRBD2 (6 bases each). In germline, CDR1 is SGHTA, CDR2 FQGNSA. V shed 3 bases and J shed 6 bases, with 19 bases lying between them. The CDR3 totals 16 residues. The chain's CDR3 is CASSLGAGRPRDTQYF. DNA of the CDR3: TGTGCCAGCAGCTTGGGGGCGGGGCGGCCCCGGGATACGCAGTATTTT.

The chain carries TRBV4-1 and TRBJ2-7, with D maybe TRBD1 (6 bases). Trimming shortened V by 3 bases and J by 1 base, and 10 bases separated the two germline ends. The germline V gene has CDR1 MGHRA and CDR2 YSYEKL. This CDR3 is built from 14 residues. The CDR3 protein is CASSQGAASYEQYF. The DNA for the CDR3 is TGCGCCAGCAGCCAGGGGGCAGCTTCCTACGAGCAGTACTTC.